Presented here are 22 T cell receptor beta chains from one specimen sequenced in a study of T cell changes during pregnancy in multiple sclerosis. Sequenced by immunoSEQ multiplex PCR; TCRdb stores in-frame clones only, minus some. The repertoire holds 40,000 or so clones, 90% seen once, with around 0.47% in the top ten. Sequenced material: CD4+ T cells from peripheral blood mononuclear cells, taken in the first trimester of pregnancy. These receptors all stem from a female donor in good health, enrolled as a control in a pregnancy study.

This chain joins TRBV7-2 and TRBJ1-2; D possibly corresponds to TRBD1 (5 bases). Germline V gene sequence: CDR1 SGHTA, CDR2 FQGNSA. This CDR3 contains 15 residues. Trimming took 5 bases from V and 6 from J, leaving 19 bases between them. This CDR3 is CASSRLQGGSNGYTF. CDR3 coding DNA: TGTGCCAGCAGCCGTCTCCAGGGAGGTTCGAATGGCTACACCTTC.

This clone was detected a few times. The chain links TRBV28 to TRBJ1-6; possible D gene TRBD1, 5 bases. Looked up from germline, CDR1 is MDHEN and CDR2 is SYDVKM. V was cut by 7 bases and J by 11 bases, with 12 bases left in between. This CDR3 has 12 amino acids. The CDR3 sequence is CASTPGGPPLHF. CDR3 nucleotides: TGTGCCAGCACCCCCGGGGGTCCACCCCTCCACTTT.

The chain recombines TRBV6-6 with TRBJ2-1; 8 nucleotides match TRBD1. Germline trimming cut 6 bases from V and 7 bases from J; bases unmatched to any gene: 5. The CDR3 runs 13 residues. Per the germline V gene, CDR1 is MNHNY and CDR2 is SVGAGI (reference sequence). As DNA, the CDR3 is TGTGCCAGCAGGGACAGGGTAGGGAATGAGCAGTTCTTC. Encoded protein: CASRDRVGNEQFF.

The V call is TRBV11-2, the J call TRBJ2-5; 15 nucleotides line up with TRBD2. The CDR3 runs 18 residues. CDR1 and CDR2 (germline): SGHAT, FQNNGV. With 5 bases clipped from V and 0 bases from J, the junction kept 7 bases outside the gene matches. As DNA, the CDR3 is TGTGCCAGCAGCCCGGGACTAGCGGGGGGCGGTTACCAAGAGACCCAGTACTTC. Protein product: CASSPGLAGGGYQETQYF.

V usage is TRBV6-1 and J usage is TRBJ2-5; 7 bases match TRBD1. The V and J ends lost 2 bases and 1 base, in that order; junction bases with no gene match: 4. CDR3 size: 15 residues. CDR1 MNHNS and CDR2 SASEGT come from the germline V gene. The CDR3 spells CASSEWDRFQETQYF. The CDR3 DNA reads TGTGCCAGCAGTGAATGGGACAGATTCCAAGAGACCCAGTACTTC.

The chain couples TRBV2 to TRBJ2-3, with a possible D match to TRBD2 (5 bases). The CDR3 spans 17 residues. In germline, CDR1 is SNHLY, CDR2 FYNNEI. Between the trimmed V and J ends, which lost 8 bases and 0 bases, there was a span of 21 bases. This CDR3 reads CASAPLTVGRSTDTQYF. CDR3 bases: TGTGCCAGCGCTCCGCTTACGGTTGGGAGAAGCACAGATACGCAGTATTTT.

The J gene is TRBJ2-5, the V gene TRBV27; a possible D gene is TRBD2 (5 bases). The CDR3 contains 15 residues. The V end was cut by 8 bases, the J end by 7 bases, with 23 bases between. Germline values: CDR1 MNHEY, CDR2 SMNVEV (reference sequence). The CDR3 loop is CASAPFEGRRGTQYF. The CDR3 nucleotides read TGTGCCAGCGCCCCATTTGAGGGTAGGCGAGGGACCCAGTACTTC.

The rearrangement uses TRBV2 and TRBJ2-7; TRBD1 might be the D (5 bases). CDR1 SNHLY and CDR2 FYNNEI come from the germline V gene. This CDR3 spans 14 amino acids. V was cut by 0 bases and J by 2 bases, with 8 bases left in between. CDR3: CASSEATGAYEQYF. CDR3 sequence (DNA): TGTGCCAGCAGTGAAGCTACAGGAGCCTACGAGCAGTACTTC.

This clone was observed a few times. V usage is TRBV6-5 and J usage is TRBJ2-7; 7 bases line up with TRBD1. The germline V gene encodes CDR1 MNHEY and CDR2 SVGAGI. The CDR3 runs 13 residues. Trimming cost V 10 bases and J 2 bases; bases outside gene matches: 8. CDR3 in DNA: TGTGCCATCGATTCCGGGACAGCCTACGAGCAGTACTTC. This sequence encodes CAIDSGTAYEQYF.

V gene TRBV16 combines with J gene TRBJ2-7, with D possibly matching TRBD2 (5 bases). Trimming took off 1 base at V and 0 bases at J, with 16 bases between the two ends. There are 17 residues in the CDR3. CDR1 KGHSY and CDR2 FQNENV come from the germline V gene. The CDR3 is CASSQYSVRRSSYEQYF. The CDR3 nucleotides are TGTGCCAGCAGCCAATACTCCGTCCGGAGGAGCTCCTACGAGCAGTACTTC.

V and J are TRBV5-5 and TRBJ1-2, with 8 nucleotides matching TRBD1. CDR1 SGHKS and CDR2 YYEKEE come from the germline V gene (reference sequence). Germline trimming cut 2 bases from V and 3 bases from J; bases unmatched to any gene: 9. The CDR3 length is 16 residues. The CDR3 DNA reads as TGTGCCAGCAGCTTCGTTCGGCAGGGGGCCTACTATGGCTACACCTTC. It encodes CASSFVRQGAYYGYTF.

This clone showed up just once. The chain has TRBV19 and TRBJ1-4; D might be TRBD1 (5 bases). The CDR3 has 16 residues. From germline, CDR1 is LNHDA and CDR2 SQIVND (reference sequence). Trimming stripped 3 bases from V and 2 bases from J, with 13 bases between. For the CDR3, the DNA is TGTGCCAGTAGTATTCAAGGGGCTGCGACTAATGAAAAACTGTTTTTT. Translation gives CASSIQGAATNEKLFF.

The chain uses TRBV7-3 and TRBJ2-2; D remains ambiguous. Germline lookup yields CDR1 SGHTA and CDR2 FQGTGA. V was cut by 1 base and J by 6 bases, with 12 bases left in between. The CDR3 loop spans 15 amino acids. Written as DNA, the CDR3 is TGTGCCAGCAGCTTAAATCCGGGTTTCCCCGGGGAGCTGTTTTTT. Translated: CASSLNPGFPGELFF. Full variable domain (remainder filled in from reference TRBV7-3 and TRBJ2-2): GAGVSQTPSNKVTEKGKYVELRCDPISGHTALYWYRQSLGQGPEFLIYFQGTGAADDSGLPNDRFFAVRPEGSVSTLKIQRTERGDSAVYLCASSLNPGFPGELFFGEGSRLTVL.

The chain recombines TRBV4-2 with TRBJ1-3; D possibly corresponds to TRBD1 (5 bases). CDR1 is LGHNA and CDR2 is YNFKEQ in the germline V gene. This CDR3 is 14 amino acids long. V lost 4 bases to trimming and J lost 4 bases, with 11 bases between them. DNA for the CDR3: TGTGCCAGCAGCCCGCAGGGTGGAGGAAACACCATATATTTT. Protein sequence: CASSPQGGGNTIYF.

This rearrangement joins TRBV5-4 to TRBJ2-7; the D gene is possibly TRBD1 (6 bases). The CDR3 loop spans 13 amino acids. Germline CDR1 reads SGHNT; CDR2 reads YYREEE (reference sequence). With 3 bases removed from V and 4 bases from J, the gap between germline ends came to 11 bases. The CDR3 coding sequence is TGTGCCAGCAGCTCCCCCCAGGGGTACGAGCAGTACTTC. It codes for CASSSPQGYEQYF. The whole variable domain, remainder taken from reference TRBV5-4 and TRBJ2-7, is ETGVTQSPTHLIKTRGQQVTLRCSSQSGHNTVSWYQQALGQGPQFIFQYYREEENGRGNFPPRFSGLQFPNYSSELNVNALELDDSALYLCASSSPQGYEQYFGPGTRLTVT.

The V call is TRBV18, the J call TRBJ2-1, with 9 bases aligning to TRBD1. Germline V CDR1 and CDR2: KGHSH, LQKENI. J gave up 3 bases and V 1 base, and 7 bases lay outside the gene matches. The CDR3 loop spans 17 amino acids. The DNA for the CDR3 is TGTGCCAGCTCACCACGCCCCGGACAGGGGAGCTACAATGAGCAGTTCTTC. Its translation: CASSPRPGQGSYNEQFF.

The V call is TRBV4-2, the J call TRBJ2-6, with 9 nucleotides matching TRBD1. V shed 4 bases and J 0 bases; nucleotides not matched to a gene: 1. The CDR3 runs 16 residues. The germline CDR1 and CDR2 sequences are LGHNA and YNFKEQ. The CDR3 DNA is TGTGCCAGCAGCCCGGGACAGGGCTCTGGGGCCAACGTCCTGACTTTC. Translation: CASSPGQGSGANVLTF.

The J gene is TRBJ1-2, the V gene TRBV6-5; 7 bases are shared with TRBD1. The germline gives CDR1 MNHEY, CDR2 SVGAGI. V shed 5 bases and J 2 bases; nucleotides not matched to a gene: 8. The CDR3 is made up of 15 amino acids. CDR3 amino acids: CASSNWPTGNYGYTF. In nucleotides, the CDR3 is TGTGCCAGCAGTAATTGGCCGACAGGGAACTATGGCTACACCTTC.

Regarding this clone: At one end, the junction sequence differs from germline, possibly due to a read error. The V gene is TRBV7-7, the J gene TRBJ2-5, with 7 positions matching TRBD1. This CDR3 has 16 amino acids. CDR1 is SSHAT and CDR2 is FNYEAQ in the germline V gene (reference sequence). The CDR3 region is CASSDEPRDRKETQYF. The CDR3 DNA sequence: TGTGCTAGCAGCGATGAACCCCGGGACAGAAAAGAGACCCAGTACTTC.

CDR3 sequence reads: CAISAGTGNDEQFF. In DNA form, the CDR3 reads TGTGCCATCAGTGCCGGGACAGGGAATGATGAGCAGTTCTTC. V and J are TRBV10-3 and TRBJ2-1; 9 bases align to TRBD1. The trim removed 4 bases at V and 8 bases at J, leaving 6 bases unmatched. The germline gives CDR1 ENHRY, CDR2 SYGVKD. This CDR3 is 14 amino acids long.

This clone was recorded once. The DNA of the CDR3 is TGCGCCACAGCCCCCGAGGCCTCTGGAAACACCATATATTTT. Translation: CATAPEASGNTIYF. This sequence joins TRBV5-1 and TRBJ1-3; D is ambiguous. V was cut by 9 bases and J by 0 bases, with 13 bases left in between. In germline, CDR1 is SGHRS, CDR2 YFSETQ. The CDR3 consists of 14 residues.

The rearrangement uses TRBV5-1 and TRBJ2-7; 9 nucleotides align to TRBD1. Trimming removed 0 bases from V and 2 bases from J; junction bases left unmatched: 3. The CDR3 has 15 residues. Germline CDR1 and CDR2: SGHRS and YFSETQ. The CDR3 region has the DNA TGCGCCAGCAGCTTGGGGGGACAGGGTACCTACGAGCAGTACTTC. Amino acid sequence: CASSLGGQGTYEQYF.